The 14 T cell receptor beta chains presented below share a single source sample, sequenced in a study of shared clonotypes between healthy human individuals. CD45RO-negative CD8 cells positively selected for CCR7 made up the naive population, which excluded terminally differentiated effector memory CD45RA+ cells. Here immunoSEQ multiplex PCR was the method, and the copy in TCRdb shows in-frame clones only, minus some. The sample holds some 2 million clones; roughly 95% are singletons and the top ten take 1% to 1.3%. The specimen sequenced was naive CD8+ T cells sorted from blood. The receptor source for this set is a young man in good health.

This chain uses TRBV29-1 with TRBJ1-2, with no clear D. The V and J ends lost 0 bases and 0 bases respectively, with 8 bases between them. Germline V gene sequence: CDR1 SQVTM, CDR2 ANQGSEA. The CDR3 totals 14 residues. CDR3 residues: CSVEDFGANYGYTF. The CDR3 DNA follows: TGCAGCGTTGAAGATTTTGGGGCTAACTATGGCTACACCTTC.

This chain connects TRBV19 to TRBJ2-7; TRBD1 aligns across 12 bases. V was pared by 5 bases and J by 6 bases, with 5 bases of the junction left unmatched. The CDR3 loop spans 14 amino acids. From germline, CDR1 is LNHDA and CDR2 SQIVND (reference sequence). CDR3 amino acids: CASSFGTGGFEQYF. The CDR3, as DNA: TGTGCCAGTAGTTTCGGGACAGGGGGCTTCGAGCAGTACTTC. Full variable domain (missing parts from reference TRBV19 and TRBJ2-7): DGGITQSPKYLFRKEGQNVTLSCEQNLNHDAMYWYRQDPGQGLRLIYYSQIVNDFQKGDIAEGYSVSREKKESFPLTVTSAQKNPTAFYLCASSFGTGGFEQYFGPGTRLTVT.

The chain employs TRBV2 and TRBJ2-7, with 9 bases identical to TRBD1. CDR1 and CDR2 from the germline V gene are SNHLY and FYNNEI. The CDR3 is 14 amino acids. V lost 4 bases, J lost 3 bases, and 4 bases stayed unmatched. CDR3 protein: CASSGQGVGYEQYF. The CDR3 coding sequence is TGTGCCAGCAGTGGACAGGGGGTCGGCTACGAGCAGTACTTC.

The rearrangement links TRBV5-6 to TRBJ1-1; 8 bases are a match to TRBD1. Germline V CDR1 and CDR2: SGHDT, YYEEEE. V gave up 4 bases and J gave up 5 bases; unmatched junction bases: 13. This CDR3 spans 16 amino acids. As DNA, the CDR3 is TGTGCCAGCAGCACCTACAACAGGGGGGGAAGGACTGAAGCTTTCTTT. Translated: CASSTYNRGGRTEAFF.

The sample holds a few counts of this clone. The rearrangement joins TRBV10-1 to TRBJ2-1; TRBD2 matches 10 bases. In germline, CDR1 is WNHNN, CDR2 SYGVQD (reference sequence). CDR3 length: 14 amino acids. The V gene end was trimmed by 6 bases and the J gene end by 4 bases; junction bases not matched to a gene: 3. CDR3 protein: CASSTGLAYNEQFF. The CDR3 DNA sequence: TGCGCCAGCAGCACGGGACTAGCGTACAATGAGCAGTTCTTC.

For the CDR3, the DNA is TGCGCCAGCAGCCAAGGGCTCGACTACGAGCAGTTCTTC. It encodes CASSQGLDYEQFF. This chain connects TRBV4-1 to TRBJ2-1; perhaps TRBD2 as D (5 bases). V lost 1 base to trimming and J lost 10 bases, with 11 bases between them. The germline V gene encodes CDR1 MGHRA and CDR2 YSYEKL. The CDR3 spans 13 residues.

The chain combines TRBV19 with TRBJ1-5; no reliable D call. The CDR3 length is 18 residues. Germline CDR1 LNHDA, CDR2 SQIVND (reference sequence). The ends were cut back, 1 base at V and 3 bases at J, with 19 bases in the middle. The CDR3 sequence is CASSIAAPTDINNQPQHF. The CDR3, as DNA: TGTGCCAGTAGTATAGCAGCCCCCACGGATATTAACAATCAGCCCCAGCATTTT.

This rearrangement joins TRBV7-9 to TRBJ2-7; 16 bases are shared with TRBD2. Trimming cost V 4 bases and J 0 bases; bases outside gene matches: 9. Germline CDR1 and CDR2: SEHNR and FQNEAQ (reference sequence). The CDR3 is 19 residues long. CDR3 in DNA: TGTGCCAGCAGCTCGCAGACCGGGACTAGCGGGGGGGCCTCCTACGAGCAGTACTTC. As protein: CASSSQTGTSGGASYEQYF.

The sample holds one count of this clone. V gene TRBV5-4 combines with J gene TRBJ2-7; no reliable D call. Germline V gives CDR1 SGHNT, CDR2 YYREEE (reference sequence). Trimming left V 4 bases short and J 2 bases short, with 13 bases between. This CDR3 comprises 14 residues. CDR3 DNA: TGTGCCAGCAGCGTACCCGAAGTAGCCTACGAGCAGTACTTC. This encodes CASSVPEVAYEQYF.

The chain combines TRBV30 with TRBJ2-7; D uncertain. Germline loops: CDR1 GTSNPN, CDR2 SVGIG (reference sequence). There are 13 residues in the CDR3. The CDR3 protein is CELRPANPYEQYF. In DNA, the CDR3 is TGTGAGCTTCGTCCCGCCAACCCTTACGAGCAGTACTTC.

CDR3: CASSLGQGLVTEAFF. Written as DNA, the CDR3 is TGCGCCAGCAGCCTGGGACAGGGCCTTGTAACTGAAGCTTTCTTT. The V call is TRBV5-1, the J call TRBJ1-1; 9 positions agree with TRBD1. V trimming: 4 bases; J trimming: 5 bases; junction bases outside the gene matches: 9. The length of the CDR3 is 15 residues. Germline CDR1 and CDR2: SGHRS and YFSETQ.

The chain couples TRBV7-2 to TRBJ2-7; 12 bases are a match to TRBD2. Germline V gene lookup returns CDR1 SGHTA and CDR2 FQGNSA. The CDR3 length is 14 residues. J lost 6 bases, V lost 5 bases, and 5 bases had no gene match. The CDR3 region is CASSRLAGEGEQYF. The CDR3 DNA reads as TGTGCCAGCAGCCGACTAGCGGGAGAGGGCGAGCAGTACTTC. The full variable domain, its missing parts supplied by reference TRBV7-2 and TRBJ2-7, is GAGVSQSPSNKVTEKGKDVELRCDPISGHTALYWYRQSLGQGLEFLIYFQGNSAPDKSGLPSDRFSAERTGGSVSTLTIQRTQQEDSAVYLCASSRLAGEGEQYFGPGTRLTVT.

V is TRBV15 and J is TRBJ2-1; TRBD2 matches 8 bases. V lost 0 bases to trimming and J lost 6 bases; unmatched junction nucleotides: 13. CDR3 length equals 18 residues. CDR1 and CDR2 from the germline V gene are LNHNV and YYDKDF (reference sequence). Here the CDR3 DNA reads TGTGCCACCAGCAGAGATCCGGCGGCGGGAGGCGATCGCAATGAGCAGTTCTTC. Translation gives CATSRDPAAGGDRNEQFF.

The rearrangement uses TRBV5-4 and TRBJ1-6, with TRBD1 matching over 7 bases. The germline CDR1 and CDR2 sequences are SGHNT and YYREEE (reference sequence). Unmatched junction bases numbered 3, after V lost 0 bases and J lost 6 bases. This CDR3 has 15 amino acids. CDR3 protein: CASSLGQGVNSPLHF. For the CDR3, the DNA is TGTGCCAGCAGCTTGGGACAGGGAGTTAATTCACCCCTCCACTTT.